Listed here are 4 T cell receptor beta chains from one sample, sequenced in a study of blood T cells in healthy people across ages. Then a second PCR, running roughly 7 to 11 cycles, was carried out with a sample-barcoded 5' primer and a J-beta primer mix. TCRdb independently ran MiXCR on the 5' RACE reads; one entry per CDR3 protein. The sample lists fewer than 1.5 million distinct CDR3 sequences, about 40% seen once, with less than 8% in the top ten. Sample: blood. These TCRs come from a woman aged 18-29 years in good health.

This clonotype was counted a few times. The J gene is TRBJ2-5, the V gene TRBV10-3, with D unclear. The V and J ends lost 7 bases and 5 bases respectively, with 14 bases between them. Germline lookup yields CDR1 ENHRY and CDR2 SYGVKD. This CDR3 spans 13 amino acids. CDR3 bases: TGTGCCATCAAGGTCGGAGAAGGGGAGACCCAGTACTTC. This sequence encodes CAIKVGEGETQYF.

This clonotype was counted ten times or more. This rearrangement joins TRBV12-3 or TRBV12-4 to TRBJ2-5; 10 bases align to TRBD2. The CDR3 sequence is 17 residues long. The V gene end was trimmed by 5 bases and the J gene end by 1 base; junction bases not matched to a gene: 10. CDR3 sequence (DNA): TGTGCCAGCAGTCCCGGGACTAGCGCCCGGACCCAAGAGACCCAGTACTTC. Amino acids: CASSPGTSARTQETQYF.

The rearrangement uses TRBV10-1 and TRBJ2-7; the D gene is possibly TRBD1 (6 bases). Trimming took 6 bases from V and 6 from J, leaving 15 bases between them. The CDR3 has 13 residues. Germline values: CDR1 WNHNN, CDR2 SYGVQD (reference sequence). The CDR3: CASRQGRKGEQYF. The CDR3 nucleotides are TGCGCCAGCAGACAGGGTAGAAAAGGCGAGCAGTACTTC.

This rearrangement joins TRBV20-1 to TRBJ2-7, with TRBD2 identical over 11 bases. J was trimmed by 5 bases and V by 0 bases; bases with no gene match: 6. Germline V gene sequence: CDR1 DFQATT, CDR2 SNEGSKA (reference sequence). This CDR3 has 15 amino acids. This chain's CDR3 is CSARDPNSGRDEQYF. In DNA form, the CDR3 reads TGCAGTGCTAGAGATCCTAATAGCGGGAGGGACGAGCAGTACTTC.